The 12 T cell receptor beta chains reported below all come from one sample, sequenced in a study of blood T cell repertoires in COVID-19. The data were produced by immunoSEQ multiplex PCR, yet TCRdb's version contains in-frame clones alone and is incomplete. The table has hundreds of thousands of clones, roughly 80% seen once. The specimen sequenced was peripheral blood. Receptors originate from a man older than 75 with acute or convalescent COVID-19.

The chain uses TRBV30 and TRBJ2-5, with D uncertain. Germline CDR1 reads GTSNPN; CDR2 reads SVGIG (reference sequence). There are 13 residues in the CDR3. V lost 0 bases and J lost 5, with 10 bases in between. The CDR3, as DNA: TGTGCCTGGAGTGTTCGACATATGGAGACCCAGTACTTC. Translating it yields CAWSVRHMETQYF.

This clone was observed once. The J gene is TRBJ1-3, the V gene TRBV19; 7 nucleotides match TRBD1. J gave up 0 bases and V 6 bases, and 8 bases lay outside the gene matches. There are 16 residues in the CDR3. CDR1 is LNHDA and CDR2 is SQIVND in the germline V gene (reference sequence). As DNA, the CDR3 is TGTGCCAGTAGCCTCTCACAGGGGCCCTCTGGAAACACCATATATTTT. It codes for CASSLSQGPSGNTIYF.

This chain links TRBV2 with TRBJ1-2, with 10 nucleotides matching TRBD1. Germline trimming cut 7 bases from V and 7 bases from J; bases unmatched to any gene: 9. The CDR3 covers 14 residues. The germline V gene encodes CDR1 SNHLY and CDR2 FYNNEI. CDR3 in DNA: TGTGCCAGCATCCGCGAGGGACAGGGGTCTGGCTACACCTTC. Amino acid sequence: CASIREGQGSGYTF.

This clone showed up many times. The chain is built from TRBV19 and TRBJ1-5, with 7 bases lining up with TRBD1. The CDR3 loop spans 16 amino acids. Germline V gives CDR1 LNHDA, CDR2 SQIVND (reference sequence). The J segment lost 0 bases and the V segment lost 4 bases, leaving 6 bases of the junction unmatched. CDR3 DNA: TGTGCCAGTAGTACTGACAGGGCCCTTAGCAATCAGCCCCAGCATTTT. Its translation is CASSTDRALSNQPQHF. Filled out from reference TRBV19 and TRBJ1-5, the complete variable domain reads DGGITQSPKYLFRKEGQNVTLSCEQNLNHDAMYWYRQDPGQGLRLIYYSQIVNDFQKGDIAEGYSVSREKKESFPLTVTSAQKNPTAFYLCASSTDRALSNQPQHFGDGTRLSIL.

V is TRBV20-1 and J is TRBJ1-1, with a possible D match to TRBD1 (5 bases). V dropped 6 bases and J dropped 5 bases, with 10 bases sitting between them. CDR1 is DFQATT, CDR2 SNEGSKA, per germline (reference sequence). This CDR3 has 11 amino acids. The CDR3 DNA is TGCAGTGCAGCAGGGAAAACTGAAGCTTTCTTT. Its translation: CSAAGKTEAFF.

The rearrangement joins TRBV7-2 to TRBJ1-6; D uncertain. Germline CDR1 is SGHTA and CDR2 is FQGNSA. This CDR3 has 15 amino acids. Trimming cost V 2 bases and J 6 bases, with 11 bases left between them. CDR3 nucleotides: TGTGCCAGCAGCTTAACAGAGGGTTTTAATTCACCCCTCCACTTT. It is translated as CASSLTEGFNSPLHF. Full variable domain (missing parts from reference TRBV7-2 and TRBJ1-6): GAGVSQSPSNKVTEKGKDVELRCDPISGHTALYWYRQSLGQGLEFLIYFQGNSAPDKSGLPSDRFSAERTGGSVSTLTIQRTQQEDSAVYLCASSLTEGFNSPLHFGNGTRLTVT.

V gene TRBV18 combines with J gene TRBJ2-1, with D maybe TRBD1 (6 bases). Germline V CDR1 and CDR2: KGHSH, LQKENI. Trimming cost V 6 bases and J 0 bases, with 12 bases left between them. This CDR3 spans 15 amino acids. In DNA, the CDR3 is TGTGCCAGCTCGCTTACAGGGAGCTCCTACAATGAGCAGTTCTTC. Protein product: CASSLTGSSYNEQFF.

This clone was counted a single time. The chain is built from TRBV5-1 and TRBJ1-1, with D perhaps TRBD1 (5 bases). CDR1 is SGHRS, CDR2 YFSETQ, per germline. This CDR3 contains 19 residues. Trimming took off 0 bases at V and 1 base at J, with 22 bases between the two ends. CDR3: CASSLDNRGGYNKNTEAFF. The CDR3 DNA is TGCGCCAGCAGCTTGGACAACCGTGGGGGGTACAACAAGAACACTGAAGCTTTCTTT.

This clone appeared a few times. The chain combines TRBV3-1 (or the pseudogene TRBV3-2) with TRBJ2-1; no firm D call. V lost 2 bases and J 4 bases, leaving 6 bases between the germline ends. There are 13 residues in the CDR3. Germline CDR1 is LGHDT and CDR2 is YNNKEL (reference sequence). This CDR3 reads CASSQYIYNEQFF. The CDR3 DNA sequence: TGTGCCAGCAGCCAATACATATACAATGAGCAGTTCTTC.

The V gene is TRBV7-9, the J gene TRBJ2-3, with TRBD2 matching over 8 bases. Per germline, CDR1 SEHNR and CDR2 FQNEAQ (reference sequence). V shed 5 bases and J 4 bases; nucleotides not matched to a gene: 8. This CDR3 has 15 amino acids. The CDR3: CASSERGKGSDTQYF. The CDR3, as DNA: TGTGCCAGCAGCGAGCGGGGGAAGGGTTCAGATACGCAGTATTTT. Combining the CDR3 with reference TRBV7-9 and TRBJ2-3 gives the whole variable domain DTGVSQNPRHKITKRGQNVTFRCDPISEHNRLYWYRQTLGQGPEFLTYFQNEAQLEKSRLLSDRFSAERPKGSFSTLEIQRTEQGDSAMYLCASSERGKGSDTQYFGPGTRLTVL.

The rearrangement uses TRBV24-1 and TRBJ1-1; D gene uncertain. The germline CDR1 and CDR2 sequences are KGHDR and SFDVKD. Between the trimmed V and J ends, which lost 3 bases and 10 bases, there was a span of 11 bases. This CDR3 is 12 amino acids long. This chain's CDR3 is CATSDPVRGAFF. The CDR3 bases are TGTGCCACCAGTGATCCCGTCCGGGGAGCTTTCTTT.

This chain uses TRBV6-5 with TRBJ1-6; D ambiguous. Germline CDR1 MNHEY, CDR2 SVGAGI. With 6 bases removed from V and 14 bases from J, the gap between germline ends came to 11 bases. The CDR3 is 11 residues long. CDR3 protein: CASSLGRTLHF. CDR3 nucleotides: TGTGCCAGCAGCTTGGGCAGGACCCTCCACTTT.